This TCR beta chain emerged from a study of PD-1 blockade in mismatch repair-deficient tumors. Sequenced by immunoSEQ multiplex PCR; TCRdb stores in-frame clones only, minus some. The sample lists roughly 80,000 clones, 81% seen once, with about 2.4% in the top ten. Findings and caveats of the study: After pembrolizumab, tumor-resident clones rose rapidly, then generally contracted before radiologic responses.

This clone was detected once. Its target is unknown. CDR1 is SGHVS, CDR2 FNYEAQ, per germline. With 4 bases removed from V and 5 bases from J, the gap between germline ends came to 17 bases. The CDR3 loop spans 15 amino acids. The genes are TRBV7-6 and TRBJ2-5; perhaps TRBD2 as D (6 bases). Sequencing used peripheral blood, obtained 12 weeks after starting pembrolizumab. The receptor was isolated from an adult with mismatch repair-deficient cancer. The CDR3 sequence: CASSSVPGVGETQYF. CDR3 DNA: TGTGCCAGCAGCTCCGTCCCGGGAGTTGGGGAGACCCAGTACTTC.